A single sample gave rise to the 16 T cell receptor beta chains below, sequenced in a study of cytomegalovirus exposure and HLA in healthy donors. The study ran its PCR with 60 Vbeta and 13 Jbeta primers. The protocol was immunoSEQ multiplex PCR, while the TCRdb copy is restricted to in-frame clones and leaves out a portion. The sample has 150,000 to 200,000 clones, roughly 77% seen once. The sequenced sample consisted of PBMCs. These receptors originate from a woman between 45 and 60 years old in good health and CMV-seronegative.

The genes are TRBV27 and TRBJ1-5; no clear D. The CDR3 contains 13 residues. V was pared by 3 bases and J by 2 bases, with 5 bases between. Germline-derived CDR1 and CDR2 are MNHEY and SMNVEV (reference sequence). Here the CDR3 DNA reads TGTGCCAGCAGTTTCTCCGGCAATCAGCCCCAGCATTTT. It is translated as CASSFSGNQPQHF.

This clone has only one observation. The chain carries TRBV15 and TRBJ2-5, with D perhaps TRBD1 (5 bases). CDR1 and CDR2 (germline): LNHNV, YYDKDF (reference sequence). V lost 2 bases and J 4 bases, leaving 14 bases between the germline ends. CDR3 length: 15 residues. CDR3 loop: CATSRSVSQGETQYF. DNA of the CDR3: TGTGCCACCAGCAGATCCGTAAGCCAGGGAGAGACCCAGTACTTC.

The gene calls are TRBV2 and TRBJ2-3, with TRBD2 as a possible D gene (6 bases). Trimming removed 6 bases at V and 3 bases at J, with 16 bases between. In germline, CDR1 is SNHLY, CDR2 FYNNEI. CDR3 length: 15 amino acids. CDR3 loop: CASRLAGSPTDTQYF. Here the CDR3 DNA reads TGTGCCAGCAGACTGGCGGGATCCCCAACAGATACGCAGTATTTT.

The chain has TRBV7-2 and TRBJ1-2; D ambiguous. The germline V gene encodes CDR1 SGHTA and CDR2 FQGNSA. V lost 0 bases, J lost 8 bases, and 10 bases lay in between. The CDR3 runs to 13 residues. CDR3 DNA sequence: TGTGCCAGCAGCTTAGCCAGATCGCGGGGCTACACCTTC. Amino acids: CASSLARSRGYTF.

Turning to this clone: The same CDR3 is also encoded by other DNA sequences in this sample. The chain is built from TRBV18 and TRBJ1-1; D unresolved. Germline CDR1 reads KGHSH; CDR2 reads LQKENI. Trimming took off 2 bases at V and 0 bases at J, with 4 bases between the two ends. The CDR3 runs 13 residues. CDR3 sequence: CASSPSLNTEAFF. The CDR3 DNA reads TGTGCCAGCTCACCATCGTTGAACACTGAAGCTTTCTTT.

This clone was recorded a few times. The chain employs TRBV27 and TRBJ2-1; 9 bases are a match to TRBD2. In germline, CDR1 is MNHEY, CDR2 SMNVEV (reference sequence). The CDR3 spans 19 residues. Trimming cost V 3 bases and J 1 base; bases outside gene matches: 13. CDR3 nucleotide sequence: TGTGCCAGCAGTTTTCGCCAGGGGAGACTAGCGGAGTCCTACAATGAGCAGTTCTTC. Protein sequence: CASSFRQGRLAESYNEQFF.

V usage is TRBV6-5 and J usage is TRBJ2-7, with TRBD1 matching over 7 bases. V lost 3 bases and J lost 5; bases outside the gene matches: 13. CDR1 and CDR2 from the germline V gene are MNHEY and SVGAGI. The CDR3 consists of 16 residues. The DNA of the CDR3 is TGTGCCAGCAGTTATCTCCCAGCAGGGGGTACCCACGAGCAGTACTTC. Amino acid sequence: CASSYLPAGGTHEQYF.

The V and J genes are TRBV5-4 and TRBJ1-2, with 7 bases aligning to TRBD1. This CDR3 contains 15 residues. V trimming: 3 bases; J trimming: 3 bases; junction bases outside the gene matches: 8. Germline V CDR1 and CDR2: SGHNT, YYREEE (reference sequence). CDR3 coding DNA: TGTGCCAGCAGCTCCTCAGGGGGGCTTCACTATGGCTACACCTTC. Translating it yields CASSSSGGLHYGYTF.

The chain links TRBV6-5 to TRBJ2-7; D is perhaps TRBD2 (6 bases). This CDR3 has 14 amino acids. Germline lookup yields CDR1 MNHEY and CDR2 SVGAGI. The V gene lost 11 bases and the J gene lost 2 bases, with 19 bases spanning the gap. CDR3 sequence (DNA): TGTGCCGCTGGCGGCGGGGCCGTACCCTACGAGCAGTACTTC. It translates to CAAGGGAVPYEQYF.

This clone has more than one count but fewer than ten. V usage is TRBV2 and J usage is TRBJ2-5, with 9 nucleotides matching TRBD1. Trimming cost V 6 bases and J 7 bases; bases outside gene matches: 6. The CDR3 runs 13 residues. Germline V gene lookup returns CDR1 SNHLY and CDR2 FYNNEI. The CDR3 reads CASRDRGSGTQYF. CDR3 DNA: TGTGCCAGCAGGGACAGGGGAAGTGGGACCCAGTACTTC.

The chain is built from TRBV2 and TRBJ2-2, with D maybe TRBD2 (5 bases). The germline V gene has CDR1 SNHLY and CDR2 FYNNEI. The CDR3 totals 15 residues. V dropped 6 bases and J dropped 1 base, with 12 bases sitting between them. CDR3 in DNA: TGTGCCAGCAGAGACCTAGGAGGGAACACCGGGGAGCTGTTTTTT. It encodes CASRDLGGNTGELFF.

This clone has more than one count but fewer than ten. The chain joins TRBV4-3 to TRBJ1-2; 7 bases are shared with TRBD1. Trimming at V came to 3 bases and at J to 4 bases, leaving 2 bases not matched to a gene. Germline V gives CDR1 LGHNA, CDR2 YSLEER. The CDR3 totals 13 residues. CDR3 bases: TGCGCCAGCAGCCAGACAGGGATCTATGGCTACACCTTC. Encoded protein: CASSQTGIYGYTF.

This clone was found a few times. Other DNA sequences within the sample encode an identical CDR3. The V and J genes are TRBV5-5 and TRBJ1-2, with 8 bases that match TRBD1. The germline gives CDR1 SGHKS, CDR2 YYEKEE (reference sequence). The CDR3 totals 14 residues. V was pared by 0 bases and J by 2 bases, with 0 bases of the junction left unmatched. The CDR3 spells CASSLGTGNYGYTF. In DNA form, the CDR3 reads TGTGCCAGCAGCTTGGGGACAGGGAACTATGGCTACACCTTC. Complete variable domain (other parts from reference TRBV5-5 and TRBJ1-2): DAGVTQSPTHLIKTRGQQVTLRCSPISGHKSVSWYQQVLGQGPQFIFQYYEKEERGRGNFPDRFSARQFPNYSSELNVNALLLGDSALYLCASSLGTGNYGYTFGSGTRLTVV.

CDR3 amino acids: CASSPNPTGTTEAFF. The CDR3 nucleotides read TGTGCCAGCTCACCTAATCCGACAGGGACCACTGAAGCTTTCTTT. The chain couples TRBV18 to TRBJ1-1, with 7 nucleotides matching TRBD1. The V and J ends lost 3 bases and 4 bases, in that order; junction bases with no gene match: 8. CDR3 size: 15 residues. Germline CDR1 KGHSH, CDR2 LQKENI.

This clone was seen once. The V call is TRBV6-1, the J call TRBJ2-1, with 12 bases lining up with TRBD1. The CDR3 loop spans 20 amino acids. The V gene's germline CDR1 is MNHNS and CDR2 SASEGT. Trimming cost V 1 base and J 0 bases; bases outside gene matches: 10. CDR3 amino acids: CASSEGRDRGPPYSYNEQFF. The CDR3 DNA reads TGTGCCAGCAGTGAAGGGAGGGACAGGGGGCCCCCATACTCCTACAATGAGCAGTTCTTC.

The chain employs TRBV19 and TRBJ1-2, with 7 bases aligning to TRBD1. Germline V CDR1 and CDR2: LNHDA, SQIVND (reference sequence). V dropped 5 bases and J dropped 1; count of bases not matched to a gene: 10. CDR3 size: 16 residues. The CDR3 nucleotides are TGTGCCAGTAGTCCCACGGACAGGCCTTATAACTATGGCTACACCTTC. It encodes CASSPTDRPYNYGYTF.